Listed here are 20 T cell receptor beta chains from one sample, sequenced in a study of blood T cell repertoires in COVID-19. The data were produced by immunoSEQ multiplex PCR, yet TCRdb's version contains in-frame clones alone and is incomplete. The sample holds about 33,000 clones, more than 80% seen once. Sample: peripheral blood. The receptors here all came from a human donor in a cohort sampled during active COVID-19.

The rearrangement joins TRBV5-1 to TRBJ1-1; a possible D gene is TRBD1 (5 bases). CDR1 SGHRS and CDR2 YFSETQ come from the germline V gene. The CDR3 consists of 17 residues. The V gene lost 4 bases and the J gene lost 1 base, with 20 bases spanning the gap. The CDR3 nucleotides are TGCGCCAGCAGCAAGCCCTCGGGGGGAATAACGAACACTGAAGCTTTCTTT. It encodes CASSKPSGGITNTEAFF.

The V call is TRBV4-1, the J call TRBJ2-5; TRBD1 is a possible D gene (5 bases). The V and J ends lost 4 bases and 0 bases respectively, with 12 bases between them. CDR1 is MGHRA and CDR2 is YSYEKL in the germline V gene. The CDR3 covers 15 residues. CDR3 in DNA: TGCGCCAGCAGCCCCCGACAGTCCAACCAAGAGACCCAGTACTTC. Translated: CASSPRQSNQETQYF.

The chain couples TRBV19 to TRBJ1-4, with a tentative D call TRBD1 (6 bases). Germline CDR1 reads LNHDA; CDR2 reads SQIVND (reference sequence). V was shortened by 3 bases and J by 4 bases, with 12 bases between the two germline ends. The CDR3 consists of 15 residues. CDR3 sequence reads: CASSMGRGSNEKLFF. Here the CDR3 DNA reads TGTGCCAGTAGTATGGGCAGGGGTAGTAATGAAAAACTGTTTTTT.

The sample holds one count of this clone. The genes are TRBV25-1 and TRBJ2-2, with D unclear. The germline V gene encodes CDR1 MGHDK and CDR2 SYGVNS. Trimming took 5 bases from V and 6 from J, leaving 4 bases between them. This CDR3 is built from 11 residues. The CDR3 spells CASSLSGELFF. The CDR3 DNA follows: TGTGCCAGCAGTCTTTCCGGGGAGCTGTTTTTT.

The chain links TRBV11-2 to TRBJ1-1, with 8 bases aligning to TRBD1. The V gene end was trimmed by 4 bases and the J gene end by 0 bases; junction bases not matched to a gene: 7. CDR3 length: 16 residues. In germline, CDR1 is SGHAT, CDR2 FQNNGV. The CDR3 reads CASSSRTGLMNTEAFF. The CDR3, as DNA: TGTGCCAGCAGCTCCCGGACAGGGCTCATGAACACTGAAGCTTTCTTT. The full variable domain, with the rest looked up from reference TRBV11-2 and TRBJ1-1, is EAGVAQSPRYKIIEKRQSVAFWCNPISGHATLYWYQQILGQGPKLLIQFQNNGVVDDSQLPKDRFSAERLKGVDSTLKIQPAKLEDSAVYLCASSSRTGLMNTEAFFGQGTRLTVV.

Written as DNA, the CDR3 is TGTGCCATCAGCCCTCTAGCACGCCAAGAGACCCAGTACTTC. Its protein is CAISPLARQETQYF. This chain uses TRBV10-3 with TRBJ2-5; the D gene is possibly TRBD2 (5 bases). In germline, CDR1 is ENHRY, CDR2 SYGVKD. The germline V and J ends were trimmed by 6 bases and 1 base, with 12 bases remaining between them. The CDR3 has 14 amino acids.

V gene TRBV7-8 combines with J gene TRBJ1-1; no definite D call. V lost 2 bases to trimming and J lost 5 bases, with 12 bases between them. The CDR3 runs to 14 residues. The germline V gene has CDR1 SGHVS and CDR2 FQNEAQ. The CDR3 reads CASSLFFGRTEAFF. The CDR3 DNA sequence: TGTGCCAGCAGCTTATTTTTCGGGAGGACTGAAGCTTTCTTT.

J is TRBJ1-4 and V is TRBV5-1, with unresolved D. V lost 1 base and J 4 bases, leaving 8 bases between the germline ends. The CDR3 covers 14 residues. CDR1 SGHRS and CDR2 YFSETQ come from the germline V gene. CDR3 sequence reads: CASSLFSVNEKLFF. CDR3 DNA: TGCGCCAGCAGCTTGTTCTCAGTTAATGAAAAACTGTTTTTT.

V and J are TRBV5-5 and TRBJ1-4; 11 bases line up with TRBD1. CDR3 length: 14 amino acids. V lost 4 bases and J lost 7; bases outside the gene matches: 3. The germline V gene encodes CDR1 SGHKS and CDR2 YYEKEE (reference sequence). The CDR3 bases are TGTGCCAGCAGCCAAGGGACAGGGGGTGAAAAACTGTTTTTT. The encoded protein is CASSQGTGGEKLFF.

V usage is TRBV2 and J usage is TRBJ1-5, with 9 bases fitting TRBD1. Unmatched junction bases numbered 8, after V lost 6 bases and J lost 5 bases. The germline gives CDR1 SNHLY, CDR2 FYNNEI. The CDR3 extends over 15 amino acids. CDR3 sequence reads: CASSAGQGGYQPQHF. In nucleotides, the CDR3 is TGTGCCAGCAGCGCGGGACAGGGAGGATATCAGCCCCAGCATTTT.

This chain links TRBV19 with TRBJ1-5; 9 bases agree with TRBD1. Germline CDR1 and CDR2: LNHDA and SQIVND (reference sequence). V lost 3 bases to trimming and J lost 7 bases; unmatched junction nucleotides: 10. The CDR3 sequence is 16 residues long. CDR3 in DNA: TGTGCCAGTAGTATGCAGGGGACAGGGATTCTACAGCCCCAGCATTTT. This codes for CASSMQGTGILQPQHF.

The chain links TRBV29-1 to TRBJ2-1, with TRBD2 matching over 9 bases. After removal of 7 bases from V and 4 bases from J, the junction contained 8 bases not matched to a gene. The CDR3 has 14 amino acids. From germline, CDR1 is SQVTM and CDR2 ANQGSEA. CDR3 residues: CSAPKRGVYNEQFF. DNA for the CDR3: TGCAGCGCCCCGAAGCGGGGGGTGTACAATGAGCAGTTCTTC.

The chain has TRBV6-5 and TRBJ1-2; D gene uncertain. CDR3 length equals 12 residues. Germline V lookup: CDR1 MNHEY, CDR2 SVGAGI. Trimming removed 2 bases from V and 6 bases from J, with 7 bases in between. In DNA, the CDR3 is TGTGCCAGCAGTTACGGGCAGGATGGCTACACCTTC. This sequence encodes CASSYGQDGYTF.

This chain joins TRBV14 and TRBJ2-7, with D possibly matching TRBD1 (6 bases). V was trimmed by 3 bases and J by 2 bases, leaving 11 bases between them. This CDR3 comprises 14 residues. From germline, CDR1 is SGHDN and CDR2 FVKESK. CDR3 bases: TGTGCCAGCAGCCAGTGGACAGTACCCTACGAGCAGTACTTC. Translation gives CASSQWTVPYEQYF.

This chain joins TRBV5-6 and TRBJ2-2, with 16 bases that match TRBD2. The CDR3 sequence is 18 residues long. Germline CDR1 is SGHDT and CDR2 is YYEEEE. Trimming removed 10 bases from V and 5 bases from J; junction bases left unmatched: 14. The CDR3 sequence is CAGRTGLAGGRGTGELFF. CDR3 nucleotide sequence: TGTGCCGGCCGAACGGGACTAGCGGGGGGGCGAGGAACCGGGGAGCTGTTTTTT.

The CDR3 nucleotides are TGTGCCAGTAGTATGCCGGGACAGGGGATGTCATATGAAAAACTGTTTTTT. It translates to CASSMPGQGMSYEKLFF. This chain connects TRBV19 to TRBJ1-4; 10 bases map to TRBD1. The ends lost 3 bases at V and 6 bases at J; junction bases unmatched: 10. The CDR3 has 17 residues. Germline V lookup: CDR1 LNHDA, CDR2 SQIVND (reference sequence).

V usage is TRBV2 and J usage is TRBJ2-1, with TRBD1 as a possible D gene (6 bases). Germline loops: CDR1 SNHLY, CDR2 FYNNEI. This CDR3 has 12 amino acids. The V gene lost 4 bases and the J gene lost 6 bases, with 7 bases spanning the gap. CDR3 protein: CASSVGGNEQFF. CDR3 coding DNA: TGTGCCAGCAGTGTAGGGGGCAATGAGCAGTTCTTC.

The V call is TRBV7-3, the J call TRBJ1-1, with 9 nucleotides matching TRBD1. The V segment lost 4 bases and the J segment 7 bases; nucleotides outside the gene matches: 7. CDR1 SGHTA and CDR2 FQGTGA come from the germline V gene. The CDR3 spans 14 residues. The CDR3, as DNA: TGTGCCAGCAGCTCCCACAGGGGGCAAAGTGAAGCTTTCTTT. Protein sequence: CASSSHRGQSEAFF.

This rearrangement joins TRBV11-2 to TRBJ2-6; no definite D call. CDR1 SGHAT and CDR2 FQNNGV come from the germline V gene. The CDR3 contains 15 residues. The V end lost 3 bases, the J end lost 1 base, and 7 bases lay between the germline ends. Written as DNA, the CDR3 is TGTGCCAGCAGCTTCTTCAGGTCTGGGGCCAACGTCCTGACTTTC. It encodes CASSFFRSGANVLTF.

This chain joins TRBV5-6 and TRBJ1-1; no clear D. V gave up 3 bases and J gave up 5 bases, with 11 bases separating them. The CDR3 is 13 residues long. The V gene's germline CDR1 is SGHDT and CDR2 YYEEEE. CDR3 sequence: CASSSTVPTEAFF. CDR3 in DNA: TGTGCCAGCAGCTCCACAGTCCCAACTGAAGCTTTCTTT.